This T cell receptor beta chain was profiled in a study of technical replicates of blood from a few donors. The CDR3 is made up of 17 amino acids. Germline V gene sequence: CDR1 SGHNT, CDR2 YENEEA. Trimming removed 2 bases from V and 3 bases from J, with 20 bases in between. Repertoires were generated with immunoSEQ multiplex PCR, while TCRdb's copy carries only in-frame clones and drops some. The sample yields about 97,000 clones, about 96% seen once. Sequenced input: T cells isolated from PBMCs. This sequence originates from a human donor in good health. The chain recombines TRBV11-3 with TRBJ2-7, with D possibly being TRBD1 (5 bases). CDR3 protein: CASSLSFRAGKYYEQYF. CDR3 DNA sequence: TGTGCCAGCAGCTTAAGTTTTCGGGCAGGGAAGTACTACGAGCAGTACTTC.